Shown below are 12 T cell receptor beta chains from a single sample sequenced in a study of regulatory T cells in long-lasting Graves disease (dated by TCRdb to about 2021). The time point label, as the study defines it: persistent/refractory GD, antithyroid drugs over 5 years with positive TRAb. For both TCR sequencing and RNA sequencing, RNA was extracted from PBMCs in TRIzol. The library was made by multiplex PCR. TCRdb names Illumina HiSeq 4000 as the instrument used. TCR beta libraries were built with iRepertoire HTBI primers and Arm-PCR amplification of CDR3 regions. Through fastp at Q25 and MiXCR, TCRdb rebuilt clones from the public reads, retaining in-frame beta chains. Each CDR3 protein appears once, grouped with its most common genes and DNA. The sample records 700,000 or so distinct CDR3 sequences, 30% of which are singletons. Around 40% of the sample belongs to the ten largest clones.

Material: peripheral blood mononuclear cells (PBMCs), obtained when the disease was refractory, from a patient treated with antithyroid drugs. These receptors were taken from a female donor with Graves disease.

This clonotype was seen just once. Given a much more abundant clone one base away, this may be a read error. V and J are TRBV6-2 or TRBV6-3 and TRBJ1-1, with D uncertain. The V gene's germline CDR1 is MNHEY and CDR2 SVGEGT. The CDR3 loop spans 15 amino acids. This chain's CDR3 is CATQPFGLPGTGAFF. The CDR3 region has the DNA TGTGCCACCCAACCCTTTGGGCTCCCCGGTACTGGAGCTTTCTTT.

V usage is TRBV6-1 and J usage is TRBJ2-7; D might be TRBD1 (5 bases). Germline-derived CDR1 and CDR2 are MNHNS and SASEGT. V shed 2 bases and J shed 4 bases, with 15 bases lying between them. The CDR3 spans 15 residues. For the CDR3, the DNA is TGTGCCAGCAGTGAATTTTACAGAAGGGGATACGAGCAGTACTTC. Encoded protein: CASSEFYRRGYEQYF.

In nucleotides, the CDR3 is TGTGCCAGCAGTGAAGGGACAGGGGGAATGTCCTACGAGCAGTACTTC. Translating it yields CASSEGTGGMSYEQYF. The rearrangement uses TRBV2 and TRBJ2-7, with 10 positions matching TRBD1. The germline V gene encodes CDR1 SNHLY and CDR2 FYNNEI. This CDR3 comprises 16 residues. Trimming at V came to 1 base and at J to 1 base, leaving 4 bases not matched to a gene.

The chain employs TRBV11-3 and TRBJ2-7; TRBD2 agrees at 9 bases. CDR1 and CDR2 (germline): SGHNT, YENEEA. Trimming at V came to 4 bases and at J to 0 bases, leaving 7 bases not matched to a gene. CDR3 length: 16 residues. The CDR3 DNA is TGTGCCAGCAGCTCCGAACTAGCGGGCTACTCCTACGAGCAGTACTTC. It translates to CASSSELAGYSYEQYF.

This clonotype has only a few counts. The rearrangement joins TRBV12-3 or TRBV12-4 to TRBJ2-5; possibly TRBD2 for D (6 bases). The J call is in doubt because the DNA end fits TRBJ2-1 better. The CDR3 length is 16 residues. The CDR3 sequence: CASSLMTSGRRNEQFF. For the CDR3, the DNA is TGTGCCAGCAGTTTAATGACTAGTGGGAGAAGGAATGAGCAGTTCTTC.

The chain is built from TRBV6-5 and TRBJ1-2; D not certain. The germline gives CDR1 MNHEY, CDR2 SVGAGI. CDR3 length: 15 residues. V shed 4 bases and J shed 4 bases, with 16 bases lying between them. The chain's CDR3 is CASSSDVGNFYGYTF. The CDR3 DNA reads as TGTGCCAGCAGTTCCGACGTGGGTAACTTCTATGGCTACACCTTC.

This clonotype was recorded a few times. The rearrangement uses TRBV29-1 and TRBJ1-2; D is uncertain. The CDR3 length is 11 residues. V was pared by 4 bases and J by 7 bases, with 10 bases between. Germline assignment: CDR1 SQVTM and CDR2 ANQGSEA. For the CDR3, the DNA is TGCAGCGTTGTCGGAGTTGGTGGCTACACCTTC. Its protein is CSVVGVGGYTF.

The count of this clonotype is one. The V call is TRBV29-1, the J call TRBJ1-2; 10 bases fit TRBD1. CDR1 and CDR2 (germline): SQVTM, ANQGSEA. The V and J ends lost 0 bases and 7 bases, in that order; junction bases with no gene match: 5. The CDR3 extends over 14 amino acids. CDR3 sequence: CSVEDRGQGSGYTF. The CDR3 DNA reads as TGCAGCGTTGAAGATAGGGGACAGGGGTCTGGCTACACCTTC.

This chain connects TRBV11-2 to TRBJ1-5; the D is unclear. The germline CDR1 and CDR2 sequences are SGHAT and FQNNGV. CDR3 length: 14 amino acids. Trimming left V 5 bases short and J 3 bases short, with 11 bases between. The DNA for the CDR3 is TGTGCCAGCAGCAAAGACGGAAACAATCAGCCCCAGCATTTT. Translating gives CASSKDGNNQPQHF.

The chain has TRBV5-5 and TRBJ1-5; 11 bases match TRBD1. The V segment lost 2 bases and the J segment 4 bases; nucleotides outside the gene matches: 5. There are 16 residues in the CDR3. Germline V gives CDR1 SGHKS, CDR2 YYEKEE (reference sequence). CDR3 sequence (DNA): TGTGCCAGCAGCTTCGACGGACAGGGGGCGAATCAGCCCCAGCATTTT. Translating it yields CASSFDGQGANQPQHF.

The chain links TRBV12-3 or TRBV12-4 to TRBJ2-2; 8 bases are shared with TRBD2. Trimming at V came to 3 bases and at J to 0 bases, leaving 3 bases not matched to a gene. CDR3 length equals 16 residues. The CDR3 DNA follows: TGTGCCAGCAGTTTCTTAGCGGGGACGAACACCGGGGAGCTGTTTTTT. Its protein product is CASSFLAGTNTGELFF.

This clonotype came up a few times. J is TRBJ1-3 and V is TRBV6-2 or TRBV6-3; D is uncertain. Trimming shortened V by 6 bases and J by 1 base, and 16 bases separated the two germline ends. The V gene's germline CDR1 is MNHEY and CDR2 SVGEGT. The CDR3 spans 16 residues. The CDR3 here is CASSRPSGRSGNTIYF. CDR3 sequence (DNA): TGTGCCAGCAGCAGACCCTCTGGAAGATCTGGAAACACCATATATTTT.